This T cell receptor (beta chain) came from a study of patients and donors after allogeneic stem cell transplantation. V was clipped by 5 bases and J by 1 base, with 14 bases between them. From germline, CDR1 is LNHNV and CDR2 YYDKDF (reference sequence). The CDR3 length is 15 residues. TCRdb ran MiXCR on the RT-PCR reads and lists one entry per CDR3 protein. The sample records some 200,000 distinct CDR3 sequences, 41% being singletons. This sequence originates from a human donor who was either an allogeneic HSCT recipient or a stem cell or donor lymphocyte infusion donor (not recorded which). It is not recorded whose cells these are; they may come from a transplant donor. The gene calls are TRBV15 and TRBJ1-2; tentatively, D is TRBD1 (5 bases). The sequencing sample was made of blood, either unsorted or a sorted T cell fraction (not recorded which). In DNA form, the CDR3 reads TGTGCCACCAGCTGGCGGGGCGATTTTAACTATGGCTACACCTTC. Translated, it gives CATSWRGDFNYGYTF.